The clone carrying this T cell receptor beta chain was detected a few times. Its antigen is not identified. Germline V lookup: CDR1 MNHEY, CDR2 SVGAGI. The CDR3 spans 17 residues. Trimming took 2 bases from V and 3 from J; bases not matched to a gene: 12. The TCR library protocol was used to attach unique molecular identifiers. These identifiers were attached to individual cDNA molecules. One entry per CDR3 protein results from TCRdb running MiXCR on the 5' RACE reads. The table has tens of thousands of distinct CDR3 sequences, 3.9% seen once. The data were taken from a study of early T cells in non-severe SARS-CoV-2 infection. Study overall: Bulk RNA taken from unsorted whole blood was sequenced, leaving chains unpaired. Study findings and constraints: Anti-spike CD8 responses were favored in VDJdb matching, and private and CD4 specificities were missed.

This TCR was recovered from an adult who was a healthcare worker with PCR-confirmed SARS-CoV-2 infection or an uninfected control (not recorded which). The J gene is TRBJ2-7, the V gene TRBV6-5, with 8 bases fitting TRBD2. Material for sequencing was whole blood. The CDR3 protein is CASSYTRPGTSSYEQYF. Written as DNA, the CDR3 is TGTGCCAGCAGTTACACGCGACCCGGGACTAGTAGCTACGAGCAGTACTTC.